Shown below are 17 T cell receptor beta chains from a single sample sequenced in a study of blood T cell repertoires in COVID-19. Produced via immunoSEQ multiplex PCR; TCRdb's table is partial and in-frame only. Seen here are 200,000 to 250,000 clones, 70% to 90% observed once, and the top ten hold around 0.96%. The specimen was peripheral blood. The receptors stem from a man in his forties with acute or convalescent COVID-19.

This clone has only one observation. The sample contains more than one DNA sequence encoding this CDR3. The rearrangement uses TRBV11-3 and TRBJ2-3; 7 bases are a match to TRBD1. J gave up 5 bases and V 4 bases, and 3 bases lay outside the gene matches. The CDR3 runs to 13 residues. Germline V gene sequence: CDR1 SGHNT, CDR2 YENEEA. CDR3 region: CASSSAGGDTQYF. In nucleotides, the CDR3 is TGTGCCAGCAGCTCAGCAGGGGGAGATACGCAGTATTTT.

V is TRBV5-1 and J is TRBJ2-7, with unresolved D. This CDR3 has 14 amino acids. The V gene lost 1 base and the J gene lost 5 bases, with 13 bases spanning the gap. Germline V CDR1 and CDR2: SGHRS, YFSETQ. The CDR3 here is CASSLNLPRDEQYF. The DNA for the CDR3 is TGCGCCAGCAGCTTGAACCTACCTAGAGACGAGCAGTACTTC.

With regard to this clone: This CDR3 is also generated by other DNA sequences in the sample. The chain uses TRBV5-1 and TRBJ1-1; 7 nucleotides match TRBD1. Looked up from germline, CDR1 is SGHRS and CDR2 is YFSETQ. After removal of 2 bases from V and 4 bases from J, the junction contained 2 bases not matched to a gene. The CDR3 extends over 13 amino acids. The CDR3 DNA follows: TGCGCCAGCAGCTTACAGGGGAGCACTGAAGCTTTCTTT. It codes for CASSLQGSTEAFF.

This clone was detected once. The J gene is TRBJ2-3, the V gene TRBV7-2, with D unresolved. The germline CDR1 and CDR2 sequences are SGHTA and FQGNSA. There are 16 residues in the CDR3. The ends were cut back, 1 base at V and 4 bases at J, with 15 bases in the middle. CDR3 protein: CASSLVSLKLADTQYF. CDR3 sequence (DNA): TGTGCCAGCAGCTTAGTAAGCCTCAAGTTAGCAGATACGCAGTATTTT.

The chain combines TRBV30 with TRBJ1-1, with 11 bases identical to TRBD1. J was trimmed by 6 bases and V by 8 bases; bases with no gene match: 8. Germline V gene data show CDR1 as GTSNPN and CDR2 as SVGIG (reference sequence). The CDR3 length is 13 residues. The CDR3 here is CAGDRGTIAEAFF. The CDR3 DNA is TGTGCCGGGGACAGGGGGACTATCGCTGAAGCTTTCTTT.

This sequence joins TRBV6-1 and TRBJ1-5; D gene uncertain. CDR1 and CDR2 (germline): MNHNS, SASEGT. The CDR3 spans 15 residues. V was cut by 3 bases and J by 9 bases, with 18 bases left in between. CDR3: CASSDARDTSRPQHF. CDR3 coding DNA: TGTGCCAGCAGTGATGCTCGAGACACCAGCCGGCCCCAGCATTTT.

The CDR3 region has the DNA TGTGCCAGCAGTCGAGACAGTGCAACTAATGAAAAACTGTTTTTT. The encoded protein is CASSRDSATNEKLFF. The chain links TRBV25-1 to TRBJ1-4, with TRBD1 as a possible D gene (5 bases). Trimming took 5 bases from V and 0 from J, leaving 10 bases between them. This CDR3 has 15 amino acids. Germline-derived CDR1 and CDR2 are MGHDK and SYGVNS. The full variable domain, rest sourced from reference TRBV25-1 and TRBJ1-4, is EADIYQTPRYLVIGTGKKITLECSQTMGHDKMYWYQQDPGMELHLIHYSYGVNSTEKGDLSSESTVSRIRTEHFPLTLESARPSHTSQYLCASSRDSATNEKLFFGSGTQLSVL.

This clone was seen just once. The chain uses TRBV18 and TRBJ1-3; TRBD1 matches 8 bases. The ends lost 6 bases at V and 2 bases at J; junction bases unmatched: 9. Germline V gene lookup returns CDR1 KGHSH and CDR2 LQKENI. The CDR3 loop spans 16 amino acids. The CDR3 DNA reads TGTGCCAGCTCGCCTGGACAGGGAACACCTGGAAACACCATATATTTT. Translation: CASSPGQGTPGNTIYF.

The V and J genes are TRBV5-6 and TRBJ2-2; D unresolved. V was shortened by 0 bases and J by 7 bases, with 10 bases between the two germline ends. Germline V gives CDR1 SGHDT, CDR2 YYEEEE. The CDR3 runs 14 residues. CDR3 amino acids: CASSLGLNLGELFF. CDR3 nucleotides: TGTGCCAGCAGCTTGGGGCTGAACCTCGGGGAGCTGTTTTTT.

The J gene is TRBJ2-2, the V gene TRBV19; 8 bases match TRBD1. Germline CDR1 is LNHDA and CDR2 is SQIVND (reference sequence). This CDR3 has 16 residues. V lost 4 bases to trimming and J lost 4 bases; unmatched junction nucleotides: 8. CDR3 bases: TGTGCCAGTAGTACCTTCGGACAGGGTAGCACCGGGGAGCTGTTTTTT. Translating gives CASSTFGQGSTGELFF.

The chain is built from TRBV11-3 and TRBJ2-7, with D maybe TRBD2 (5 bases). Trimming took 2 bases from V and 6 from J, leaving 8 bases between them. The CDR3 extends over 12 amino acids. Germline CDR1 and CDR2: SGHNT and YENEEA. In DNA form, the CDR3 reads TGTGCCAGCAGCTTACAGGCGGGCGAGCAGTACTTC. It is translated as CASSLQAGEQYF.

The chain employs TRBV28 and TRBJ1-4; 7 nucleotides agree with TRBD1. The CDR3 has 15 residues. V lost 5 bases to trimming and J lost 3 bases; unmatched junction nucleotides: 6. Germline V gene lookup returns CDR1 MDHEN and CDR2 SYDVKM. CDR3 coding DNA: TGTGCCAGCAGTCCCTACAGGGGATCTAATGAAAAACTGTTTTTT. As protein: CASSPYRGSNEKLFF.

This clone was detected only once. CDR3 amino acids: CAISERRESSYNSPLHF. The DNA of the CDR3 is TGTGCCATCAGCGAAAGACGGGAGAGCTCCTATAATTCACCCCTCCACTTT. The chain combines TRBV10-3 with TRBJ1-6; D remains unclear. Trimming removed 6 bases from V and 0 bases from J, with 15 bases in between. Looked up from germline, CDR1 is ENHRY and CDR2 is SYGVKD. This CDR3 comprises 17 residues.

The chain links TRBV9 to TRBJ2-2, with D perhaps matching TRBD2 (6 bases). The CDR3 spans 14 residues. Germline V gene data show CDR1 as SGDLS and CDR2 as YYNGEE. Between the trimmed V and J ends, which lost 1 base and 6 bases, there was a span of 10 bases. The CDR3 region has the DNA TGTGCCAGCAGCGTAAGAGGGGAGGCCGGGGAGCTGTTTTTT. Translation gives CASSVRGEAGELFF.

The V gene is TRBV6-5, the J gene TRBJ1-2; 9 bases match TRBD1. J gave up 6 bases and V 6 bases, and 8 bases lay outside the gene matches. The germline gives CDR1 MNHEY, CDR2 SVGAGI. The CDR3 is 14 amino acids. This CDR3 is CASRQGQGTNGYTF. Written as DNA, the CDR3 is TGTGCCAGCAGGCAAGGACAGGGGACGAATGGCTACACCTTC.

CDR3 in DNA: TGCAGTGCTACTGAGACTGTTACAGATACGCAGTATTTT. Its translation is CSATETVTDTQYF. The J gene is TRBJ2-3, the V gene TRBV20-1; D unresolved. V was shortened by 4 bases and J by 3 bases, with 11 bases between the two germline ends. CDR1 is DFQATT, CDR2 SNEGSKA, per germline (reference sequence). This CDR3 comprises 13 residues.

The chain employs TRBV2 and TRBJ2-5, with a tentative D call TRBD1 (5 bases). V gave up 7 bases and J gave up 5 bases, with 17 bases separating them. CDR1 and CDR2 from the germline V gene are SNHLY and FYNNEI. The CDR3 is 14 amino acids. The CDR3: CASTLQVGSETQYF. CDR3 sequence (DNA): TGTGCCAGCACCCTACAGGTGGGGTCCGAGACCCAGTACTTC.